This T cell receptor beta chain was found in a study of T cell responses to AZD1222 COVID-19 vaccine. Study-level findings and limits: Unmutated variant regions are reportedly targeted by nearly half of spike-specific TCRs.

In regard to this clone: Antigen unknown.

The assay was immunoSEQ multiplex PCR, and TCRdb's table has in-frame clones only and misses some. The profile shows about 130,000 clones, about nine tenths of them singletons. The receptor was isolated from an adult in good health. The starting material was peripheral blood, obtained on day 0 of AZD1222 vaccination.

CDR3 sequence reads: CASSYSYSPYEQYF. The CDR3 DNA follows: TGTGCCAGCAGTTACTCGTACTCCCCCTACGAGCAGTACTTC. This chain joins TRBV6-5 and TRBJ2-7; D is ambiguous. V was trimmed by 0 bases and J by 2 bases, leaving 8 bases between them. The CDR3 runs 14 residues. Germline CDR1 MNHEY, CDR2 SVGAGI.